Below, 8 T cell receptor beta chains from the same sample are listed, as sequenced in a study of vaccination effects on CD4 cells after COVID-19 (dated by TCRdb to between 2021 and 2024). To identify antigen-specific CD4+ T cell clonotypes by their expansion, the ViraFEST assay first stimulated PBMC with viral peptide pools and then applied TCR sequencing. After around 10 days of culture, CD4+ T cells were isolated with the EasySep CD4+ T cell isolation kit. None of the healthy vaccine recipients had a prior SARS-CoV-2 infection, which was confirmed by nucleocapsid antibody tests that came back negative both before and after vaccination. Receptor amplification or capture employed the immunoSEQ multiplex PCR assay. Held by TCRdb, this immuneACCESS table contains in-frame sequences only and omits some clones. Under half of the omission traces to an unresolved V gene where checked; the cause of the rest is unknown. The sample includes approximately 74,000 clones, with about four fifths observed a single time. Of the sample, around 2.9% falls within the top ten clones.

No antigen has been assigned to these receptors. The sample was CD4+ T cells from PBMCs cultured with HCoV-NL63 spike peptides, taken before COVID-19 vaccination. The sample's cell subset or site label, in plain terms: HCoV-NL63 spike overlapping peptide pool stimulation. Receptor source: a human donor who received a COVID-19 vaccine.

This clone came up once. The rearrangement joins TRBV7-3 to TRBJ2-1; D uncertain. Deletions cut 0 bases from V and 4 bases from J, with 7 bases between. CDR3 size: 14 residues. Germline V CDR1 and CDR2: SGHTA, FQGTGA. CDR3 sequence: CASSLTVPYNEQFF. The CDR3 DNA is TGTGCCAGCAGCTTAACGGTCCCATACAATGAGCAGTTCTTC.

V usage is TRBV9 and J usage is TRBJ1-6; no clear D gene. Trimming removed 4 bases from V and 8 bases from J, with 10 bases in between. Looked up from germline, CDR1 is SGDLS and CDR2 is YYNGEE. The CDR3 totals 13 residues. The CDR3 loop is CASSPGRDSPLHF. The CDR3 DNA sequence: TGTGCCAGCAGCCCCGGGCGGGATTCACCCCTCCACTTT.

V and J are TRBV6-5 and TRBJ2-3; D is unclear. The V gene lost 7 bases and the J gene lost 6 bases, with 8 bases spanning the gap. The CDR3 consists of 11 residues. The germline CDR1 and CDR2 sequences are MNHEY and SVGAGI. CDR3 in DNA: TGTGCCAGCACCCGCAGGGATACGCAGTATTTT. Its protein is CASTRRDTQYF.

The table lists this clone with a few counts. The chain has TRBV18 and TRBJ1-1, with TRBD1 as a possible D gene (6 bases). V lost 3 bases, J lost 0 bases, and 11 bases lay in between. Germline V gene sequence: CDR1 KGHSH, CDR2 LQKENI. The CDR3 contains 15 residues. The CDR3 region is CASSPGQKLNTEAFF. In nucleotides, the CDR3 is TGTGCCAGCTCACCTGGACAGAAGTTGAACACTGAAGCTTTCTTT. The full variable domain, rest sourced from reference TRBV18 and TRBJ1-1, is NAGVMQNPRHLVRRRGQEARLRCSPMKGHSHVYWYRQLPEEGLKFMVYLQKENIIDESGMPKERFSAEFPKEGPSILRIQQVVRGDSAAYFCASSPGQKLNTEAFFGQGTRLTVV.

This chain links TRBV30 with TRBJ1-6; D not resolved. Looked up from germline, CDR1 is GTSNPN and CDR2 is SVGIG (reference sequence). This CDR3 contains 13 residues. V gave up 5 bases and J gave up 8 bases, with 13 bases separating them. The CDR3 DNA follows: TGTGCCTGGGGTATCGGCGGCCATTCACCCCTCCACTTT. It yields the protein CAWGIGGHSPLHF.

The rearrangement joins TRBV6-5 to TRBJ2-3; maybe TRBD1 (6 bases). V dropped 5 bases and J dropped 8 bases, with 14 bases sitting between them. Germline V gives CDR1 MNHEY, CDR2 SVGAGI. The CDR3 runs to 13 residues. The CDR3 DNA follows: TGTGCCAGCAGTAGACAACAGGGAAGTACGCAGTATTTT. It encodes CASSRQQGSTQYF.

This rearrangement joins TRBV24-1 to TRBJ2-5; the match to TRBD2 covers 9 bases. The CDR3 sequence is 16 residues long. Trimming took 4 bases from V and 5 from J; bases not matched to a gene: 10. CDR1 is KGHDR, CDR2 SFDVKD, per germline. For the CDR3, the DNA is TGTGCCACCAGTGACCCGGGGCGGGGGGGCTGGGAGACCCAGTACTTC. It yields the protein CATSDPGRGGWETQYF.

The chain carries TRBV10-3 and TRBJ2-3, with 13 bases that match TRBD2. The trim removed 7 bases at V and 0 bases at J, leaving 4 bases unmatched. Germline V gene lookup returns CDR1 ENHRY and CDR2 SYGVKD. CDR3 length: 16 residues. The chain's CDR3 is CAITGTSGVSTDTQYF. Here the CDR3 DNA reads TGTGCCATCACTGGGACTAGCGGGGTTAGCACAGATACGCAGTATTTT.